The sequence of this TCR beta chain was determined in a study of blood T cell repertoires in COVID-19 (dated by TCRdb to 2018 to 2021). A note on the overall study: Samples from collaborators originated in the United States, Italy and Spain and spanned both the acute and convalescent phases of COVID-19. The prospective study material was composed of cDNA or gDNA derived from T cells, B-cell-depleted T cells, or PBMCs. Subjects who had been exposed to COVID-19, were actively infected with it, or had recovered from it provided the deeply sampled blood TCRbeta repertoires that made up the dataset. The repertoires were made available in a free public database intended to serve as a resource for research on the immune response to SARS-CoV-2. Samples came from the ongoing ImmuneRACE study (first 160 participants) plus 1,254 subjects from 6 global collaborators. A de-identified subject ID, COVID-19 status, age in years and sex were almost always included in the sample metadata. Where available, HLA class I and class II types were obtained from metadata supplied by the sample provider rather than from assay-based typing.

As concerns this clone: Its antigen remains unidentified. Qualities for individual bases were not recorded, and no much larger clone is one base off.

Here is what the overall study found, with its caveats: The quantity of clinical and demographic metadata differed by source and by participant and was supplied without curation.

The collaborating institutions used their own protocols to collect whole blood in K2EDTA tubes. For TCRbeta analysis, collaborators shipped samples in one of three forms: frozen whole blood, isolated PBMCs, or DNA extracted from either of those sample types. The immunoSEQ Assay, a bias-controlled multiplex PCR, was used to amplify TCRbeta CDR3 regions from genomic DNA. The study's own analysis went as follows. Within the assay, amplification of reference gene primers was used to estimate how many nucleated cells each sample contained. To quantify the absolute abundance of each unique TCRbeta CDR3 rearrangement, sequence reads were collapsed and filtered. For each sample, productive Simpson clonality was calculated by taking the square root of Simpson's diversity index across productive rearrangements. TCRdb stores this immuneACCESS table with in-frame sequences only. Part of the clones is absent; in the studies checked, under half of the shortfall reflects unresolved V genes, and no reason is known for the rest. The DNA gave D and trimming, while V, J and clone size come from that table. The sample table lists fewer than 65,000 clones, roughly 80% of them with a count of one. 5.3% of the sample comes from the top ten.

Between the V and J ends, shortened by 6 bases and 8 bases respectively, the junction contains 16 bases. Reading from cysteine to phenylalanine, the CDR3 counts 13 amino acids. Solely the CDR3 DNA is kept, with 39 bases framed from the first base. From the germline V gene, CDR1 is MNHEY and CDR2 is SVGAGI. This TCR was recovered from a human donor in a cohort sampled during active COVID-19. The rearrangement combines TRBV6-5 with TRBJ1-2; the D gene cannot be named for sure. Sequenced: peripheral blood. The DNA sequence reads TGTGCCAGCAGCGCGAGGGTAGCTGGGGGCTACACCTTC. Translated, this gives CASSARVAGGYTF.